This is a list of T cell receptor beta chains from one sample in a study of shared clonotypes between healthy human individuals. Sequencing was performed with immunoSEQ multiplex PCR; in TCRdb, only in-frame clones are kept and a portion is missing. The table records about 340,000 clones, 73% of them present only once. Sequencing input: memory CD4+ T cells sorted from blood. The receptor set was obtained from a man in his thirties or forties in good health. The CDR3 runs from the conserved cysteine through the conserved F or W.

TRBV10-2	TRBJ1-3	CASSEVSSGNTIYF
TRBV7-2	TRBJ1-6	CASSLIPGDSPLHF
TRBV19	TRBJ2-1	CASSISSGSTSEQFF
TRBV19	TRBJ2-3	CASSIGTSGSRPDTQYF
TRBV29-1	TRBJ2-3	CSVYGTSGKDTQYF
TRBV29-1	TRBJ2-2	CSVGQYTGELFF
TRBV27	TRBJ2-1	CASSFQGANNEQFF
TRBV28	TRBJ2-1	CASSFIGLAQNEQFF
TRBV6-1	TRBJ2-7	CASRLSAYEQYF
TRBV28	TRBJ2-1	CASRKTSYNEQFF
TRBV21-1	TRBJ2-3	CASTRTLDTQYF
TRBV5-1	TRBJ2-7	CASSWGASGGEQYF
TRBV2	TRBJ2-3	CASSRLAVGLDTQYF
TRBV5-4	TRBJ1-4	CASSTPGQGGEKLFF
TRBV7-2	TRBJ2-1	CASSRSGSNEQFF
TRBV7-2	TRBJ2-5	CASSLQGFAETQYF
TRBV2	TRBJ2-1	CASSDWLADYNEQFF
TRBV19	TRBJ2-1	CASAGTSGSNEQFF
TRBV10-3	TRBJ2-3	CAIKGQGGTDTQYF
TRBV18	TRBJ2-7	CASSPARTSGIYEQYF
TRBV5-4	TRBJ2-3	CSSSSPNSGSPDTQYF
TRBV9	TRBJ2-3	CASSVRLATDTQYF
TRBV25-1	TRBJ2-6	CASSESRSGANVLTF
TRBV6-6	TRBJ2-3	CASSYSRGAGADTQYF
TRBV4-2	TRBJ2-1	CASSQVAGGNLGDEQFF
TRBV9	TRBJ2-4	CASSVDSGNIQYF
TRBV7-2	TRBJ2-5	CASSLVGPGQGEKTQYF
TRBV20-1	TRBJ2-3	CSAISPGTQYF
TRBV3-1/TRBV3-2	TRBJ2-2	CASSPRVFF
TRBV27	TRBJ2-2	CASSLILGGGTGELFF
TRBV11-1	TRBJ2-2	CASSSGGTVNTGELFF
TRBV27	TRBJ2-5	CASSRWGQETQYF
TRBV6-1	TRBJ2-2	CASSNGPGELFF
TRBV7-6	TRBJ2-1	CASSFGTSGSMGNEQFF
TRBV19	TRBJ1-5	CASSRGDSHQPQHF
TRBV2	TRBJ1-5	CASSEQAYNQPQHF
TRBV27	TRBJ2-5	CASSPLAGGFGTQYF
TRBV9	TRBJ2-2	CASSVMSGSGELFF
TRBV30	TRBJ2-5	CAWTSGQHQETQYF
TRBV7-9	TRBJ2-1	CASSLWLAGAYNEQFF